The source of this T cell receptor beta chain is a study of T-cell memory formation after mild COVID-19. Per the germline V gene, CDR1 is SGHRS and CDR2 is YFSETQ. This CDR3 has 15 residues. V was pared by 1 base and J by 5 bases, with 13 bases between. Study-wide findings and caveats: Of the contracting clones, CD4+ ones lay mainly in CM and EM, and CD8+ ones in EMRA. Balance between CD4 and CD8 was seen in clones contracting day 15 to 85, and a CD4+ lean was seen in later expanders. Memory cells collected pre-infection included some clones that later responded, suggesting cross-reactive memory joined.

cDNA libraries for TCR alpha and TCR beta, carrying sample barcodes and UMIs, came from 5'RACE with constant-segment primers. TCRdb processed the 5' RACE reads anew with MiXCR; each CDR3 protein has one entry. The sample yields hundreds of thousands of distinct CDR3 sequences, around 28% seen once. To note about this clonotype: Antigen specificity is unknown.

The chain uses TRBV5-1 and TRBJ1-5; TRBD1 might be the D (5 bases). Sequencing was carried out using PBMCs or a T cell subset sorted from them (not recorded which). This TCR came from an adult woman who had mild COVID-19 (a few samples of this study predate the infection). Cell type and time point are not known. The CDR3 DNA reads as TGCGCCAGCAGCTTGTATGGGGACGGTTATCAGCCCCAGCATTTT. This translates into CASSLYGDGYQPQHF.